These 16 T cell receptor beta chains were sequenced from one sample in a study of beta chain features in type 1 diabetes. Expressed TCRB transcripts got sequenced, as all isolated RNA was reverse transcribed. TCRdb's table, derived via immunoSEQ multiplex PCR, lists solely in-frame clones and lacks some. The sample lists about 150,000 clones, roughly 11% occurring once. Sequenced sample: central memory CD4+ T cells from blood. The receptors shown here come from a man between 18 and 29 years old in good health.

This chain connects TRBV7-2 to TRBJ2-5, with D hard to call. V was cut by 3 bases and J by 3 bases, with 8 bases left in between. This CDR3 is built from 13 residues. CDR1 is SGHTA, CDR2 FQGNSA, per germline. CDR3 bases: TGTGCCAGCAGCTTTGGGCCCGAAGAGACCCAGTACTTC. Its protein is CASSFGPEETQYF.

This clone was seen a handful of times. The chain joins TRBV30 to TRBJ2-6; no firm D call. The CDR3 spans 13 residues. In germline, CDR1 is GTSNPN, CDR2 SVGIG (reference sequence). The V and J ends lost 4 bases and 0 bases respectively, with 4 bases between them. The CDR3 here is CAWTTSGANVLTF. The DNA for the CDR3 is TGTGCCTGGACCACCTCTGGGGCCAACGTCCTGACTTTC. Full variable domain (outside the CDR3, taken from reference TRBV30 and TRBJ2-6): SQTIHQWPATLVQPVGSPLSLECTVEGTSNPNLYWYRQAAGRGLQLLFYSVGIGQISSEVPQNLSASRPQDRQFILSSKKLLLSDSGFYLCAWTTSGANVLTFGAGSRLTVL.

CDR3 bases: TGTGCCAGCAGCCTACCCGGGATTACCTCCCCGCAGTTCTTC. Protein sequence: CASSLPGITSPQFF. The V call is TRBV7-2, the J call TRBJ2-1; D might be TRBD2 (5 bases). Germline-derived CDR1 and CDR2 are SGHTA and FQGNSA. The CDR3 loop spans 14 amino acids. Trimming pared 5 bases from V and 12 bases from J, leaving 20 bases between.

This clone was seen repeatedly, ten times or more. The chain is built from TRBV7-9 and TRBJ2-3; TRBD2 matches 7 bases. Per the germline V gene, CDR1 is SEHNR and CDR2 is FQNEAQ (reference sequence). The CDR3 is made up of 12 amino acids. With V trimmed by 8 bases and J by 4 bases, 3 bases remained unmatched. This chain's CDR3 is CASGRESDTQYF. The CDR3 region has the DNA TGTGCCAGCGGGCGGGAGTCAGATACGCAGTATTTT. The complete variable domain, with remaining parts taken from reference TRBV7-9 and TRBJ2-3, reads DTGVSQNPRHKITKRGQNVTFRCDPISEHNRLYWYRQTLGQGPEFLTYFQNEAQLEKSRLLSDRFSAERPKGSFSTLEIQRTEQGDSAMYLCASGRESDTQYFGPGTRLTVL.

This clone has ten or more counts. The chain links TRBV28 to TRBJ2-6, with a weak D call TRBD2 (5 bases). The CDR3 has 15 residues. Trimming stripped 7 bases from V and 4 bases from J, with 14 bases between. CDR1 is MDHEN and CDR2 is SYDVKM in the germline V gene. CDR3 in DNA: TGTGCCAGCACCTCCCCGGGGAGAGGGGCCAACGTCCTGACTTTC. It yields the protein CASTSPGRGANVLTF.

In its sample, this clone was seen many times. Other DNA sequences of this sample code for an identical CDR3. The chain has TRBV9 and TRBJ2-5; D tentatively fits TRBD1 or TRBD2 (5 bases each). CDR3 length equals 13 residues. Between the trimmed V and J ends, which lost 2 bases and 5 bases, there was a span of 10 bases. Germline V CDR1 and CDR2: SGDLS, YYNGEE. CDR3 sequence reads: CASSVGVEETQYF. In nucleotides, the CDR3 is TGTGCCAGCAGCGTGGGGGTCGAGGAGACCCAGTACTTC.

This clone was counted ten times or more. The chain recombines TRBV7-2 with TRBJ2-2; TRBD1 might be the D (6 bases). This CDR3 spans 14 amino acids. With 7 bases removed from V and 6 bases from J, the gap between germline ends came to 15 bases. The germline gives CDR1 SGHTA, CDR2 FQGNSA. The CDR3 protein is CASKGTPIAGELFF. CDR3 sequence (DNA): TGTGCCAGCAAGGGGACACCCATCGCCGGGGAGCTGTTTTTT.

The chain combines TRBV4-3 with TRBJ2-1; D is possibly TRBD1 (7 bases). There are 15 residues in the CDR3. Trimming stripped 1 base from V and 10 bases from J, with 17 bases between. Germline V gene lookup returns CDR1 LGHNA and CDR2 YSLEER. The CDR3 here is CASSQAAGGLFEQFF. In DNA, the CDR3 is TGCGCCAGCAGCCAAGCGGCAGGGGGGCTATTCGAGCAGTTCTTC.

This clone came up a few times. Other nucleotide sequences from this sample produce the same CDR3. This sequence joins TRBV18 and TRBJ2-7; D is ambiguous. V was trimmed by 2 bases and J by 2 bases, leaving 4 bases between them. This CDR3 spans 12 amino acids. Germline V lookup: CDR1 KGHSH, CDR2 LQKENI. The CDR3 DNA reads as TGTGCCAGCTCACCAGGCACCTACGAGCAGTACTTC. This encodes CASSPGTYEQYF.

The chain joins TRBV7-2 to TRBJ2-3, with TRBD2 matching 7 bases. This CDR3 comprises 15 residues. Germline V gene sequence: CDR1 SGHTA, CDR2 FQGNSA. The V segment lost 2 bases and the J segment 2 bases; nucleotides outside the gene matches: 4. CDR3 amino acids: CASSLRRGITDTQYF. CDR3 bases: TGTGCCAGCAGCTTAAGGCGGGGGATCACAGATACGCAGTATTTT.

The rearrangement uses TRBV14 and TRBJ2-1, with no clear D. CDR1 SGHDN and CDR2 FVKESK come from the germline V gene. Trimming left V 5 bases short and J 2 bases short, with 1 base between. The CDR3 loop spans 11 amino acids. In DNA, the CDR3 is TGTGCCAGCAGCGCCTACAATGAGCAGTTCTTC. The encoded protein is CASSAYNEQFF. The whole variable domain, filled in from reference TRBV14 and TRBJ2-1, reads EAGVTQFPSHSVIEKGQTVTLRCDPISGHDNLYWYRRVMGKEIKFLLHFVKESKQDESGMPNNRFLAERTGGTYSTLKVQPAELEDSGVYFCASSAYNEQFFGPGTRLTVL.

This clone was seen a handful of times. This CDR3 is CASSSGTGSFYEQYF. The CDR3 DNA follows: TGTGCCAGCAGCTCTGGGACAGGGTCGTTCTACGAGCAGTACTTC. The chain recombines TRBV7-8 with TRBJ2-7; TRBD1 aligns across 9 bases. The CDR3 spans 15 residues. The germline gives CDR1 SGHVS, CDR2 FQNEAQ. Unmatched junction bases numbered 7, after V lost 4 bases and J lost 3 bases.

The CDR3 DNA is TGTGCCAGCTCACCCGTACCGGGACAGACAAACTACGAGCAGTACTTC. Translating gives CASSPVPGQTNYEQYF. The chain couples TRBV18 to TRBJ2-7, with 7 bases fitting TRBD1. Germline V gene lookup returns CDR1 KGHSH and CDR2 LQKENI. The junction had 11 bases not matched to a gene; V was cut back by 3 bases and J by 3 bases. The CDR3 spans 16 residues.

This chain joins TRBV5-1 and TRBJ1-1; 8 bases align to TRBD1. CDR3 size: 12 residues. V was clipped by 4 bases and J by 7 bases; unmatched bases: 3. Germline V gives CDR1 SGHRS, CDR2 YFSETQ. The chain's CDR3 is CASSQGQGEAFF. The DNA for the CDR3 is TGCGCCAGCAGCCAAGGACAGGGTGAAGCTTTCTTT.

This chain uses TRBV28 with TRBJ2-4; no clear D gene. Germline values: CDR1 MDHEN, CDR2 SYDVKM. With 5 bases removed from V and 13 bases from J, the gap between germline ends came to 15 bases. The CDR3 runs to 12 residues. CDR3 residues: CASSPSPTPQYF. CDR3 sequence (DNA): TGTGCCAGCAGTCCCAGCCCGACCCCCCAGTACTTC.

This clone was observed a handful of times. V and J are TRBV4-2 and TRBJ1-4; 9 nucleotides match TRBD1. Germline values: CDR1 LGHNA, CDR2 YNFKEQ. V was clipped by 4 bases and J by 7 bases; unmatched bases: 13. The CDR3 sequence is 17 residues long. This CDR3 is CASSPRDRESHSEKLFF. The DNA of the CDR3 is TGTGCCAGCAGCCCACGGGACAGGGAGAGCCATAGTGAAAAACTGTTTTTT.